This passage covers 8 T cell receptor beta chains from one sample sequenced in a study of early T cells in non-severe SARS-CoV-2 infection. TCRdb redid the calling of the 5' RACE reads with MiXCR, one entry per CDR3 protein. The sample includes fewer than 40,000 distinct CDR3 sequences, roughly 7% of them seen just once. Sequences were obtained from whole blood. These receptors were taken from an adult who was a healthcare worker with PCR-confirmed SARS-CoV-2 infection or an uninfected control (not recorded which).

J is TRBJ1-4 and V is TRBV7-8, with no clear D. The CDR3 covers 15 residues. The V gene lost 3 bases and the J gene lost 10 bases, with 18 bases spanning the gap. The germline V gene encodes CDR1 SGHVS and CDR2 FQNEAQ. The CDR3 DNA follows: TGTGCCAGCAGCTTCCCCACTGGGATTGGAGGAAAACTGTTTTTT. This codes for CASSFPTGIGGKLFF.

This clonotype was detected ten times or more. J is TRBJ2-1 and V is TRBV4-2; 9 bases line up with TRBD1. This CDR3 contains 15 residues. J gave up 7 bases and V 1 base, and 5 bases lay outside the gene matches. Germline V gene data show CDR1 as LGHNA and CDR2 as YNFKEQ. Here the CDR3 reads CASSQVGQGMNEQFF. The CDR3 coding sequence is TGTGCCAGCAGCCAAGTGGGACAGGGTATGAATGAGCAGTTCTTC.

This clonotype was counted many times. The chain carries TRBV7-9 and TRBJ1-1; 7 bases fit TRBD1. V dropped 2 bases and J dropped 3; count of bases not matched to a gene: 3. This CDR3 has 14 residues. Germline assignment: CDR1 SEHNR and CDR2 FQNEAQ (reference sequence). CDR3 DNA sequence: TGTGCCAGCAGCTTAAAGGGGGCGCACACTGAAGCTTTCTTT. Encoded protein: CASSLKGAHTEAFF.

This clonotype was seen repeatedly, ten times or more. V is TRBV6-5 and J is TRBJ2-7; TRBD1 matches 7 bases. Germline CDR1 and CDR2: MNHEY and SVGAGI. CDR3 length: 12 amino acids. V was clipped by 8 bases and J by 6 bases; unmatched bases: 7. In DNA form, the CDR3 reads TGTGCCAGCGGGCCGACAGGGAGCGAGCAGTACTTC. Encoded protein: CASGPTGSEQYF.

At least ten counts were recorded for this clonotype. The gene calls are TRBV20-1 and TRBJ2-7; 9 nucleotides match TRBD2. Germline CDR1 is DFQATT and CDR2 is SNEGSKA (reference sequence). V lost 6 bases to trimming and J lost 2 bases; unmatched junction nucleotides: 2. The CDR3 contains 12 residues. CDR3 residues: CSATSGPYEQYF. CDR3 in DNA: TGCAGTGCCACTAGCGGGCCCTACGAGCAGTACTTC.

This clonotype was observed many times. The chain joins TRBV12-3 or TRBV12-4 to TRBJ1-5; TRBD1 might be the D (5 bases). The CDR3 loop spans 15 amino acids. V lost 3 bases and J 5 bases, leaving 14 bases between the germline ends. The CDR3 coding sequence is TGTGCCAGCAGTTTTCGAAACAGGAGACATCAGCCCCAGCATTTT. This translates into CASSFRNRRHQPQHF.

This clonotype was found many times. V and J are TRBV7-2 and TRBJ2-7; D may be TRBD1 (6 bases). The germline CDR1 and CDR2 sequences are SGHTA and FQGNSA. The length of the CDR3 is 15 residues. V lost 1 base and J 3 bases, leaving 13 bases between the germline ends. CDR3 DNA sequence: TGTGCCAGCAGCTTAGACAGGGCTCGCCTCTACGAGCAGTACTTC. Protein sequence: CASSLDRARLYEQYF.

In its sample, this clonotype was seen many times. This chain links TRBV7-6 with TRBJ2-2; TRBD1 is a possible D gene (6 bases). Trimming took off 5 bases at V and 0 bases at J, with 13 bases between the two ends. Per germline, CDR1 SGHVS and CDR2 FNYEAQ. This CDR3 contains 16 residues. The CDR3 is CASSKWGQPNTGELFF. The CDR3 DNA follows: TGTGCCAGCAGCAAATGGGGACAACCGAACACCGGGGAGCTGTTTTTT.